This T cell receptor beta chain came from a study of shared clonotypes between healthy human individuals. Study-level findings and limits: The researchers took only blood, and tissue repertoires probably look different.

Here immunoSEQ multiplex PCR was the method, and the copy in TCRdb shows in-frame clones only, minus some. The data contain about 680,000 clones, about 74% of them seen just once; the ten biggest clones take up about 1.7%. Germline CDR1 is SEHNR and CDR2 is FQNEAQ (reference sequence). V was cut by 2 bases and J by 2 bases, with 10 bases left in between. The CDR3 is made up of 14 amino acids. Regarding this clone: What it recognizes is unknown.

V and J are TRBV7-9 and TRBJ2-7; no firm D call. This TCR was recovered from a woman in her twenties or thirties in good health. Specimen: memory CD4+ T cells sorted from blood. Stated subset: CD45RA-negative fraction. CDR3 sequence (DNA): TGTGCCAGCAGCTTAAACGGCGGAACCTACGAGCAGTACTTC. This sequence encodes CASSLNGGTYEQYF. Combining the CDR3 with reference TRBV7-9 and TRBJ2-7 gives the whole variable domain DTGVSQNPRHKITKRGQNVTFRCDPISEHNRLYWYRQTLGQGPEFLTYFQNEAQLEKSRLLSDRFSAERPKGSFSTLEIQRTEQGDSAMYLCASSLNGGTYEQYFGPGTRLTVT.